The count of the clone carrying this TCR beta chain is one. The data were obtained in a study of blood T cell repertoires in COVID-19. The assay was immunoSEQ multiplex PCR, and TCRdb's table has in-frame clones only and misses some. Among 200,000 to 250,000 clones listed, 85% to 90% were seen once. This CDR3 contains 18 residues. J lost 0 bases, V lost 3 bases, and 9 bases had no gene match. The germline V gene encodes CDR1 SNHLY and CDR2 FYNNEI. Those enrolled in Seattle joined during active infection and were followed longitudinally afterward. The rearrangement uses TRBV2 and TRBJ2-4; 9 bases are a match to TRBD2. This TCR came from a woman between 50 and 59 years old with COVID-19, enrolled during active disease. The specimen sequenced was peripheral blood. The DNA for the CDR3 is TGTGCCAGCAGTGAGGATCGGCGGGGGGGCCAAGCCAAAAACATTCAGTACTTC. Translation: CASSEDRRGGQAKNIQYF. Full variable domain (missing parts from reference TRBV2 and TRBJ2-4): EPEVTQTPSHQVTQMGQEVILRCVPISNHLYFYWYRQILGQKVEFLVSFYNNEISEKSEIFDDQFSVERPDGSNFTLKIRSTKLEDSAMYFCASSEDRRGGQAKNIQYFGAGTRLSVL.